This entry lists 20 T cell receptor beta chains sequenced from one sample in a study of shared clonotypes between healthy human individuals. Only in-frame clones appear in the TCRdb table, and some are missing; sequencing was by immunoSEQ multiplex PCR. This sample has 2.3 million or so clones, with more than 80% found just once. Material for sequencing was naive CD4+ T cells from PBMCs. Noted subset: CD45RA+ positively selected. All receptors come from a man aged 18 to 35 in good health. Some clones in this sample may be carry-over from other donors' samples.

The rearrangement uses TRBV19 and TRBJ1-3; D unclear. Trimming removed 1 base at V and 0 bases at J, with 10 bases between. From germline, CDR1 is LNHDA and CDR2 SQIVND (reference sequence). The CDR3 contains 16 residues. The CDR3 protein is CASSIAPRNSGNTIYF. CDR3 nucleotide sequence: TGTGCCAGTAGTATAGCTCCGCGGAACTCTGGAAACACCATATATTTT.

With regard to this clone: Other nucleotide sequences in the sample specify the same CDR3. The chain is built from TRBV28 and TRBJ2-1, with 8 nucleotides matching TRBD1. This CDR3 is built from 15 residues. Germline CDR1 reads MDHEN; CDR2 reads SYDVKM. V lost 1 base to trimming and J lost 2 bases; unmatched junction nucleotides: 1. CDR3 region: CASSLSGGTYNEQFF. CDR3 in DNA: TGTGCCAGCAGTTTATCAGGGGGCACCTACAATGAGCAGTTCTTC.

The chain has TRBV30 and TRBJ2-4; 7 bases agree with TRBD2. Germline CDR1 reads GTSNPN; CDR2 reads SVGIG (reference sequence). The CDR3 consists of 13 residues. CDR3 sequence reads: CAVTSFSVNIQYF. The CDR3 DNA follows: TGTGCAGTGACTAGCTTTTCGGTTAACATTCAGTACTTC.

J is TRBJ2-2 and V is TRBV28; 12 bases align to TRBD2. The CDR3 sequence is 19 residues long. Trimming removed 7 bases from V and 0 bases from J; junction bases left unmatched: 12. Germline V gives CDR1 MDHEN, CDR2 SYDVKM. The CDR3 sequence: CASIPRTSGISANTGELFF. The CDR3 nucleotides read TGTGCCAGCATCCCACGGACTAGCGGGATAAGCGCGAACACCGGGGAGCTGTTTTTT.

For the CDR3, the DNA is TGCGCCAGCAGTGGGACGGAAGGAAACACCATATATTTT. Protein product: CASSGTEGNTIYF. The rearrangement joins TRBV10-2 to TRBJ1-3, with unresolved D. V lost 4 bases and J 4 bases, leaving 8 bases between the germline ends. The germline V gene has CDR1 WSHSY and CDR2 SAAADI. CDR3 length equals 13 residues.

This chain links TRBV11-2 with TRBJ2-5, with D maybe TRBD1 (5 bases). The end of the DNA fits TRBJ2-7 better, so the J call may be wrong. The germline gives CDR1 SGHAT, CDR2 FQNNGV. CDR3 length: 14 residues. The CDR3 DNA reads TGTGCCAGCAGCTTACTCGCAGGGCCCTACGAGCAGTACTTC. Protein product: CASSLLAGPYEQYF.

This chain uses TRBV7-3 with TRBJ2-7; perhaps D is TRBD1 or TRBD2 (5 bases each). Germline CDR1 SGHTA, CDR2 FQGTGA. Deletions cut 1 base from V and 0 bases from J, with 10 bases between. The CDR3 is 15 residues long. CDR3 bases: TGTGCCAGCAGCTTAATCGCAGGGAGCTCCTACGAGCAGTACTTC. Its translation: CASSLIAGSSYEQYF.

This chain connects TRBV28 to TRBJ2-3; D gene unclear. Trimming shortened V by 7 bases and J by 11 bases, and 16 bases separated the two germline ends. Germline V gene sequence: CDR1 MDHEN, CDR2 SYDVKM. The CDR3 runs to 12 residues. The CDR3 protein is CASKDPLSVQYF. The CDR3 region has the DNA TGTGCCAGCAAAGACCCCCTGTCGGTGCAGTATTTT.

The genes are TRBV5-1 and TRBJ2-2; D is possibly TRBD2 (5 bases). The CDR3 has 14 amino acids. Trimming cost V 0 bases and J 4 bases, with 7 bases left between them. Germline V gene lookup returns CDR1 SGHRS and CDR2 YFSETQ. DNA for the CDR3: TGCGCCAGCAGCTTGGAAGCGGTCACCGGGGAGCTGTTTTTT. Its translation: CASSLEAVTGELFF.

The CDR3 loop reads CASSQEGRPQGGNSYNEQFF. CDR3 nucleotides: TGCGCCAGCAGCCAAGAGGGCCGCCCCCAGGGGGGCAATTCCTACAATGAGCAGTTCTTC. This sequence joins TRBV4-1 and TRBJ2-1, with TRBD1 as a possible D gene (7 bases). The V gene's germline CDR1 is MGHRA and CDR2 YSYEKL. CDR3 size: 20 residues. Trimming removed 0 bases at V and 1 base at J, with 22 bases between.

This chain links TRBV28 with TRBJ2-3, with a possible D match to TRBD2 (5 bases). Trimming shortened V by 6 bases and J by 8 bases, and 18 bases separated the two germline ends. The CDR3 contains 14 residues. Looked up from germline, CDR1 is MDHEN and CDR2 is SYDVKM. The CDR3 spells CASSTAEHWGTQYF. The CDR3 coding sequence is TGTGCCAGCAGCACAGCGGAGCACTGGGGTACGCAGTATTTT.

The chain links TRBV25-1 to TRBJ2-7; D is uncertain. The CDR3 is made up of 13 amino acids. Trimming cost V 5 bases and J 5 bases, with 13 bases left between them. Germline V gene sequence: CDR1 MGHDK, CDR2 SYGVNS. The CDR3 protein is CASSNTRPHEQYF. The DNA for the CDR3 is TGTGCCAGCAGTAATACAAGGCCCCACGAGCAGTACTTC.

This clone was seen just once. V and J are TRBV5-1 and TRBJ2-1; D gene unclear. Germline V lookup: CDR1 SGHRS, CDR2 YFSETQ. Trimming pared 0 bases from V and 2 bases from J, leaving 6 bases between. This CDR3 comprises 14 residues. CDR3 in DNA: TGCGCCAGCAGCTTGGACTTAACCTACAATGAGCAGTTCTTC. Its protein product is CASSLDLTYNEQFF.

The CDR3 sequence is CASSPWGESSYNEQFF. Here the CDR3 DNA reads TGTGCCAGCAGCCCTTGGGGGGAAAGCTCCTACAATGAGCAGTTCTTC. This rearrangement joins TRBV9 to TRBJ2-1; D is perhaps TRBD2 (6 bases). CDR1 is SGDLS and CDR2 is YYNGEE in the germline V gene. The CDR3 is made up of 16 amino acids. Between the trimmed V and J ends, which lost 4 bases and 0 bases, there was a span of 14 bases.

V gene TRBV1 combines with J gene TRBJ1-1; the D call TRBD1 from the table was never checked on the DNA. TRBV1 is a pseudogene. The CDR3 loop spans 14 amino acids. CDR3 DNA sequence: TGCACCAGCAGCCGGTGGACAGGGAAACCTGAAGCTTTCTTT. Translation: CTSSRWTGKPEAFF.

The chain carries TRBV18 and TRBJ2-5; TRBD1 might be the D (7 bases). The CDR3 is made up of 15 amino acids. Trimming removed 7 bases at V and 3 bases at J, with 18 bases between. The germline gives CDR1 KGHSH, CDR2 LQKENI. The CDR3: CASFHRSRGEETQYF. The CDR3 nucleotides read TGTGCCAGCTTCCACCGATCCAGGGGGGAAGAGACCCAGTACTTC.

Note on this clone: Other DNA sequences in this sample translate to the same CDR3. V gene TRBV18 combines with J gene TRBJ2-7; 9 nucleotides align to TRBD2. This CDR3 spans 14 amino acids. The J segment lost 2 bases and the V segment lost 3 bases, leaving 2 bases of the junction unmatched. Germline V gene sequence: CDR1 KGHSH, CDR2 LQKENI. The CDR3 nucleotides are TGTGCCAGCTCACCGGCTAGCGGGACCTACGAGCAGTACTTC. Translation: CASSPASGTYEQYF.

The chain recombines TRBV29-1 with TRBJ2-7, with a weak D call TRBD2 (6 bases). This CDR3 spans 12 amino acids. The V and J ends lost 7 bases and 4 bases respectively, with 14 bases between them. CDR1 and CDR2 (germline): SQVTM, ANQGSEA. The chain's CDR3 is CSGGGYRYEQYF. Here the CDR3 DNA reads TGCAGCGGGGGAGGTTATAGGTACGAGCAGTACTTC.

The V and J genes are TRBV30 and TRBJ1-3; no definite D call. The CDR3 spans 15 residues. V shed 4 bases and J shed 0 bases, with 13 bases lying between them. Germline V gene sequence: CDR1 GTSNPN, CDR2 SVGIG (reference sequence). CDR3 nucleotides: TGTGCCTGGAAAGCGAGCCAGTACTCTGGAAACACCATATATTTT. Its translation: CAWKASQYSGNTIYF. Variable domain in full (rest from reference TRBV30 and TRBJ1-3): SQTIHQWPATLVQPVGSPLSLECTVEGTSNPNLYWYRQAAGRGLQLLFYSVGIGQISSEVPQNLSASRPQDRQFILSSKKLLLSDSGFYLCAWKASQYSGNTIYFGEGSWLTVV.

Comment on this clone: An end of the junction does not agree with germline; a read error may underlie this. The rearrangement links TRBV11-2 to TRBJ1-2; D gene uncertain. CDR3 length: 12 residues. The V gene's germline CDR1 is SGHAT and CDR2 FQNNGV. In DNA, the CDR3 is TGTGCCAGCAGCTTTTTGTCGCAGGCCCCTCACTTC. As protein: CASSFLSQAPHF.